The 18 T cell receptor beta chains listed next were all sequenced from one sample in a study of response to subunit inactivated influenza vaccine. In TCRdb, the RT-PCR reads were re-called with MiXCR into one record per CDR3 protein. The sample carries hundreds of thousands of distinct CDR3 sequences, roughly 13% recorded once. This sample comprised PBMCs from blood, obtained about 6 weeks after vaccination. The source of these receptors is a man aged 50-60 years who received an inactivated influenza vaccine.

This clonotype appeared many times. The chain carries TRBV29-1 and TRBJ1-5; tentative D call: TRBD1 (6 bases). Looked up from germline, CDR1 is SQVTM and CDR2 is ANQGSEA. V was pared by 7 bases and J by 3 bases, with 25 bases between. The CDR3 has 17 residues. CDR3 in amino acids: CSARQEWISQINQPQHF. Here the CDR3 DNA reads TGCAGCGCCCGACAGGAGTGGATTAGTCAAATCAATCAGCCCCAGCATTTT.

V gene TRBV12-3 or TRBV12-4 combines with J gene TRBJ2-7; TRBD2 agrees at 10 bases. The CDR3 is 20 amino acids. V shed 3 bases and J 3 bases; nucleotides not matched to a gene: 20. CDR3 loop: CASSLVLGVAGGPLDYEQYF. CDR3 DNA: TGTGCCAGCAGTTTGGTTCTTGGGGTAGCGGGAGGCCCCCTCGACTACGAGCAGTACTTC.

This clonotype was seen a handful of times. The rearrangement joins TRBV20-1 to TRBJ1-5, with 9 positions matching TRBD1. Germline loops: CDR1 DFQATT, CDR2 SNEGSKA (reference sequence). With V trimmed by 6 bases and J by 0 bases, 12 bases remained unmatched. There are 17 residues in the CDR3. Written as DNA, the CDR3 is TGCAGTGCGATCGGACAGGGGTCGTCAGATAGCAATCAGCCCCAGCATTTT. Protein sequence: CSAIGQGSSDSNQPQHF.

This clonotype has only a few counts. This chain links TRBV28 with TRBJ2-7; a weak D match, TRBD2 (6 bases). The CDR3 consists of 13 residues. V shed 5 bases and J shed 2 bases, with 10 bases lying between them. Looked up from germline, CDR1 is MDHEN and CDR2 is SYDVKM. The CDR3, as DNA: TGTGCCAGCAGTCCCTCGGGGGCCTACGAGCAGTACTTC. Translating gives CASSPSGAYEQYF.

The chain combines TRBV10-3 with TRBJ2-7, with 7 positions matching TRBD1. The CDR3 is 18 residues long. Germline V CDR1 and CDR2: ENHRY, SYGVKD. The ends lost 3 bases at V and 2 bases at J; junction bases unmatched: 16. The chain's CDR3 is CAISEGTEDDSLPYEQYF. DNA for the CDR3: TGTGCCATCAGTGAAGGGACAGAGGACGATTCTTTACCCTACGAGCAGTACTTC.

This clonotype has a handful of counts. The chain combines TRBV20-1 with TRBJ2-4; 11 bases line up with TRBD2. Germline loops: CDR1 DFQATT, CDR2 SNEGSKA (reference sequence). The CDR3 totals 22 residues. Trimming at V came to 5 bases and at J to 8 bases, leaving 32 bases not matched to a gene. The CDR3 bases are TGCAGTGCTGAATCCGGAGGGACACTAATTAGCAGAACTAGCGGGAGTCTATACATTCAGTACTTC. The encoded protein is CSAESGGTLISRTSGSLYIQYF.

The sample holds many counts of this clonotype. The chain carries TRBV20-1 and TRBJ2-3; D is uncertain. Germline V gene sequence: CDR1 DFQATT, CDR2 SNEGSKA (reference sequence). The V end was cut by 3 bases, the J end by 0 bases, with 10 bases between. The CDR3 contains 14 residues. The CDR3 DNA sequence: TGCAGTGCTAGTAAGAGAGAGAGCACAGATACGCAGTATTTT. Encoded protein: CSASKRESTDTQYF.

This clonotype was counted between two and nine times. The gene calls are TRBV5-1 and TRBJ2-3, with 12 positions matching TRBD2. The CDR3 sequence is 13 residues long. Germline-derived CDR1 and CDR2 are SGHRS and YFSETQ. Trimming at V came to 1 base and at J to 9 bases, leaving 0 bases not matched to a gene. This CDR3 is CASSLTSGGTQYF. As DNA, the CDR3 is TGCGCCAGCAGCTTGACTAGCGGGGGGACGCAGTATTTT.

Only a few counts were recorded for this clonotype. The chain recombines TRBV12-3 or TRBV12-4 with TRBJ2-1, with a weak D call TRBD2 (6 bases). The CDR3 length is 15 residues. V was trimmed by 6 bases and J by 7 bases, leaving 19 bases between them. CDR3 sequence (DNA): TGTGCCAGCAGCGAAACTAGCTTAGGGTGGAATGAGCAGTTCTTC. Translation: CASSETSLGWNEQFF.

This clonotype appeared many times. V gene TRBV13 combines with J gene TRBJ1-2; D unclear. The CDR3 totals 13 residues. CDR1 is PRHDT, CDR2 FYEKMQ, per germline (reference sequence). V was clipped by 5 bases and J by 6 bases, with 13 bases between them. Written as DNA, the CDR3 is TGTGCCAGCAGCACGTTACTATTCCATGGCTACACCTTC. This encodes CASSTLLFHGYTF. The full variable domain, rest sourced from reference TRBV13 and TRBJ1-2, is AAGVIQSPRHLIKEKRETATLKCYPIPRHDTVYWYQQGPGQDPQFLISFYEKMQSDKGSIPDRFSAQQFSDYHSELNMSSLELGDSALYFCASSTLLFHGYTFGSGTRLTVV.

The rearrangement joins TRBV6-2 or TRBV6-3 to TRBJ1-5; D call uncertain. The V gene's germline CDR1 is MNHEY and CDR2 SVGEGT. V was pared by 10 bases and J by 5 bases, with 12 bases between. This CDR3 region has 12 residues. Here the CDR3 DNA reads TGTGCCACCGGATTACTGGATCAGCCCCAGCATTTT. This sequence encodes CATGLLDQPQHF.

This clonotype came up many times. The chain employs TRBV5-1 and TRBJ2-5, with D maybe TRBD1 (5 bases). The V end was cut by 1 base, the J end by 2 bases, with 9 bases between. The CDR3 spans 14 residues. The germline CDR1 and CDR2 sequences are SGHRS and YFSETQ. In DNA, the CDR3 is TGCGCCAGCAGCTTGTCAGGGCTACAAGAGACCCAGTACTTC. Protein: CASSLSGLQETQYF.

This clonotype was seen more than once but under ten times. J is TRBJ2-1 and V is TRBV6-5; no reliable D call. Trimming removed 2 bases at V and 0 bases at J, with 20 bases between. The CDR3 loop spans 19 amino acids. Germline CDR1 is MNHEY and CDR2 is SVGAGI. The CDR3 sequence is CASSYPIFYGRSSYNEQFF. CDR3 bases: TGTGCCAGCAGTTACCCCATCTTCTATGGGCGGAGCTCCTACAATGAGCAGTTCTTC.

This chain uses TRBV5-1 with TRBJ2-6; D is perhaps TRBD1 (7 bases). The CDR3 consists of 16 residues. V was cut by 4 bases and J by 3 bases, with 14 bases left in between. Germline V gene data show CDR1 as SGHRS and CDR2 as YFSETQ. Here the CDR3 DNA reads TGCGCCAGCAGCCCACCTCAGGGGGGTGGGGCCAACGTCCTGACTTTC. It translates to CASSPPQGGGANVLTF.

This clonotype was counted only a few times. The rearrangement uses TRBV5-6 and TRBJ2-3; 10 bases line up with TRBD2. J was trimmed by 1 base and V by 5 bases; bases with no gene match: 7. Germline-derived CDR1 and CDR2 are SGHDT and YYEEEE. The CDR3 is made up of 16 amino acids. This CDR3 is CASRPRTSGRTDTQYF. CDR3 nucleotide sequence: TGTGCCAGCAGGCCTAGGACTAGCGGCCGCACAGATACGCAGTATTTT.

This CDR3 reads CASLKGGRTGELFF. The CDR3 DNA is TGTGCCAGCCTAAAGGGGGGGCGCACCGGGGAGCTGTTTTTT. The chain joins TRBV12-3 or TRBV12-4 to TRBJ2-2; tentative D call: TRBD2 (7 bases). The CDR3 has 14 amino acids. Trimming removed 8 bases at V and 4 bases at J, with 14 bases between.

This clonotype was seen a few times. The CDR3 DNA is TGTGCCAGCCGCCCGGGACAGGGGTCTCGGGGGCAGTTCTTC. It yields the protein CASRPGQGSRGQFF. The chain uses TRBV6-1 and TRBJ2-1, with 10 bases aligning to TRBD1. Trimming at V came to 8 bases and at J to 12 bases, leaving 13 bases not matched to a gene. This CDR3 is 14 amino acids long. CDR1 and CDR2 from the germline V gene are MNHNS and SASEGT.

This chain uses TRBV28 with TRBJ1-2; tentative D call: TRBD1 (6 bases). From germline, CDR1 is MDHEN and CDR2 SYDVKM. Trimming removed 4 bases from V and 7 bases from J, with 16 bases in between. The length of the CDR3 is 14 residues. CDR3: CASSWGLDSSGYTF. CDR3 sequence (DNA): TGTGCCAGCAGTTGGGGCCTGGACAGTTCTGGCTACACCTTC.